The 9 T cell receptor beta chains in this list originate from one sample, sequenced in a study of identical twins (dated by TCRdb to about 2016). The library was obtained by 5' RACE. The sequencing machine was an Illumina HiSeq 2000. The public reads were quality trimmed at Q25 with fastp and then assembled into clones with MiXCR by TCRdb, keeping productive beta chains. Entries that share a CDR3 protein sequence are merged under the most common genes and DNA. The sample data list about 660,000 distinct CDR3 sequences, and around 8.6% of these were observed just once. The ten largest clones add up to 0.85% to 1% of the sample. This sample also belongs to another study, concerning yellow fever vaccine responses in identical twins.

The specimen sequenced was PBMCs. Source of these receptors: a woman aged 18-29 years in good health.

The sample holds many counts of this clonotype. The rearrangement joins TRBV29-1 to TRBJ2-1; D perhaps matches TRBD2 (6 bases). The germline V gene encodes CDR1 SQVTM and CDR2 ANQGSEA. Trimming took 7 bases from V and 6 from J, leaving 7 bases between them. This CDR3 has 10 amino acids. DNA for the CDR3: TGCAGCGCCGGGGGCAATGAGCAGTTCTTC. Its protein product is CSAGGNEQFF.

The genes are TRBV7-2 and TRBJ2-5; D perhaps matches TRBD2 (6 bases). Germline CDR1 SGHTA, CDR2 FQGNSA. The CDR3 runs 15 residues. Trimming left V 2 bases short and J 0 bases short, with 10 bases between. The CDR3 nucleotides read TGTGCCAGCAGCTTAATAGCGGCGTACCAAGAGACCCAGTACTTC. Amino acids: CASSLIAAYQETQYF.

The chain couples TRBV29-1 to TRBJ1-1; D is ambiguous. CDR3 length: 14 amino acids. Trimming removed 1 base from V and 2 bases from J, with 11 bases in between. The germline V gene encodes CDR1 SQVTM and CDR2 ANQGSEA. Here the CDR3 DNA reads TGCAGCGTTGAAGTATTGGGGATAAACACTGAAGCTTTCTTT. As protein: CSVEVLGINTEAFF.

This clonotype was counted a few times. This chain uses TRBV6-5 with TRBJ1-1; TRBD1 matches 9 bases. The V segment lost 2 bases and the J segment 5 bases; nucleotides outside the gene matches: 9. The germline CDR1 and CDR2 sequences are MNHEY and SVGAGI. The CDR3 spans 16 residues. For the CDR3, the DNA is TGTGCCAGCAGTTACCACCTCCGGGACAGGGTAACTGAAGCTTTCTTT. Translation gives CASSYHLRDRVTEAFF.

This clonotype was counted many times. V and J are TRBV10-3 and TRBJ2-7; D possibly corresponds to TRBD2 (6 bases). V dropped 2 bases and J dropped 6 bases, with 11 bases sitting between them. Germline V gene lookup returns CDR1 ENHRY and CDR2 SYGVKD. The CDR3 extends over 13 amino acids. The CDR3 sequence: CAISESMEGEQYF. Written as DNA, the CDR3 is TGTGCCATCAGTGAGAGTATGGAGGGCGAGCAGTACTTC.

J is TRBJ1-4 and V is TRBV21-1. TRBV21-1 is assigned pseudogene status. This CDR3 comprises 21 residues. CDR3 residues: CASSTQARGQVGRPTNEKLFF. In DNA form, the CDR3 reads TGTGCCAGCAGCACGCAAGCCCGAGGCCAAGTTGGGAGACCAACTAATGAAAAACTGTTCTTT.

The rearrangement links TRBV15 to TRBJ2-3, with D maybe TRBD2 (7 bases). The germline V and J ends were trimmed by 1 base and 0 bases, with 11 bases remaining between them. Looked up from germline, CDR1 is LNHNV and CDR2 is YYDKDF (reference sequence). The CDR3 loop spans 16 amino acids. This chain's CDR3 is CATSRGRGGSTDTQYF. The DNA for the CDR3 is TGTGCCACCAGCAGAGGAAGGGGGGGAAGCACAGATACGCAGTATTTT.

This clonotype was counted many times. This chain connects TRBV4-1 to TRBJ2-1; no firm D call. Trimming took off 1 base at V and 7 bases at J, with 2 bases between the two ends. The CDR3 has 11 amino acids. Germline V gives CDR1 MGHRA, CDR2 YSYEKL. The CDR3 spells CASSQANEQFF. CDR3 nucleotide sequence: TGCGCCAGCAGCCAAGCAAATGAGCAGTTCTTC.

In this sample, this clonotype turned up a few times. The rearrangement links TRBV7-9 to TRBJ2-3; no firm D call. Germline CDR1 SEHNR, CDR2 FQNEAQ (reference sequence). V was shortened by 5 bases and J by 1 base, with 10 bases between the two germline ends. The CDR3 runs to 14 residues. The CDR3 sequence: CASSPTYGTDTQYF. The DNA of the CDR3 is TGTGCCAGCAGCCCTACTTATGGCACAGATACGCAGTATTTT.